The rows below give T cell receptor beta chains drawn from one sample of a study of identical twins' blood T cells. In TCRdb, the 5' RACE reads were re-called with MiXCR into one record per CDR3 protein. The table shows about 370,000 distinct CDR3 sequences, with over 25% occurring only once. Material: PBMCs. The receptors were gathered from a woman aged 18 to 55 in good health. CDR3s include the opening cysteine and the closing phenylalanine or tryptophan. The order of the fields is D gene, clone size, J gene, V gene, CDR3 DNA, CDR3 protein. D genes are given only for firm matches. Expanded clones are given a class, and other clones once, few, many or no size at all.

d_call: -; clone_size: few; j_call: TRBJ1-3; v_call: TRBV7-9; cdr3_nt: TGTGCCAGCAGGTCCGTGGGGACGACTGGAAACACCATATATTTT; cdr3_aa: CASRSVGTTGNTIYF
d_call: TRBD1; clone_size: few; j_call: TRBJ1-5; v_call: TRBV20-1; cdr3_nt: TGCAGTGCTGCACCCCGGGACAGGGGGCACCAGCCCCAGCATTTT; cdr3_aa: CSAAPRDRGHQPQHF
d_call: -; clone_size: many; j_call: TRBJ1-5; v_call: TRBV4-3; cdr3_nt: TGCGCCAGCAGCCATGAGATGTGGGCTGGGGGGGATAGCAATCAGCCCCAGCATTTT; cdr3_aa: CASSHEMWAGGDSNQPQHF
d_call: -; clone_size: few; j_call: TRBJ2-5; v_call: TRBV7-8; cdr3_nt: TGTGCCAGCAGCTTAGAAACGGGATTGGAGACCCAGTACTTC; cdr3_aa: CASSLETGLETQYF
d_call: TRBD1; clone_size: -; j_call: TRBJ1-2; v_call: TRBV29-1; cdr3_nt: TGCAGCTCAAAGAGTACGGGACAGAGATGCCGTGGCTACACCTTC; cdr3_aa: CSSKSTGQRCRGYTF
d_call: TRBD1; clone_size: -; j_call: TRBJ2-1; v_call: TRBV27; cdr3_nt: TGTGCCAGCAGTGAAGCATCCGGGACAGGGGAGATCTTC; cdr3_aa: CASSEASGTGEIF
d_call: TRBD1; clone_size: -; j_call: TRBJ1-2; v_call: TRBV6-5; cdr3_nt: TGTGCCAGCAGTTACTCGGCAGGGGGGGCCTATGGCTACACCTTC; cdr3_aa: CASSYSAGGAYGYTF
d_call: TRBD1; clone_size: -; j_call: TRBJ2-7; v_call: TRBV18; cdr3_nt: TGTGCCAGCTCGGGATACAGGGGCAACGAGCAGTACTTC; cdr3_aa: CASSGYRGNEQYF
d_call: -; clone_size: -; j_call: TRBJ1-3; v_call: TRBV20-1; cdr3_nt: TGCAGTGCTAGAAAGTCTGGAAACACCATATATTTT; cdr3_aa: CSARKSGNTIYF
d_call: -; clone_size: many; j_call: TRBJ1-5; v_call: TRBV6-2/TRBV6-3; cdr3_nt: TGTGCCAGCAGCCTCGGGAGTATTAATCAGCCCCAGCATTTT; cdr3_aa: CASSLGSINQPQHF
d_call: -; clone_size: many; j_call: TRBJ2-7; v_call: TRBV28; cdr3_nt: TGTGCCAGCAGTTTTGAGGGTTTCCACGAGCAGTACTTC; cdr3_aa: CASSFEGFHEQYF
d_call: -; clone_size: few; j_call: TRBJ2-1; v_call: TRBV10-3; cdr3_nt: TGTGCCATCAGTGGGGTACCCTACAATGAGCAGTTCTTC; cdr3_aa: CAISGVPYNEQFF
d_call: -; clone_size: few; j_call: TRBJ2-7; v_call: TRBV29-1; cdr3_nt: TGCAGCGTTGGGGTCTCCACTTACGAGCAGTACTTC; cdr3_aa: CSVGVSTYEQYF
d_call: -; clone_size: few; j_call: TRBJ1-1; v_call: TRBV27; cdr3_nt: TGTGCCAGCAGGTCGAATATCCAAGCTTTCTTT; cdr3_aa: CASRSNIQAFF
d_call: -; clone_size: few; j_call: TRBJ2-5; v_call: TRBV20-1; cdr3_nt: TGCAGTGCTGATTCTCCCGTGGCCTGGGAGACCCAGTACTTC; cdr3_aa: CSADSPVAWETQYF
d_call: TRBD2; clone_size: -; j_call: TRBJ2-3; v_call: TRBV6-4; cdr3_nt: TGTGCCAGCAGTGAGGCTAGCGGGATTTGGGATACGCAGTATTTT; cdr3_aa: CASSEASGIWDTQYF
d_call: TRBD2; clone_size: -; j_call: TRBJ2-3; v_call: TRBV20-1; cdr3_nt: TGCAGTGCTCAGCGGGGGGCTTTGAGAGATACGCAGTATTTT; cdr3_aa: CSAQRGALRDTQYF
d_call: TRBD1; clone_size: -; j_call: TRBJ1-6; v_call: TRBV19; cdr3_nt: TGTGCCACCGGACAGGGGTCACCCCTCCACTTT; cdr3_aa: CATGQGSPLHF
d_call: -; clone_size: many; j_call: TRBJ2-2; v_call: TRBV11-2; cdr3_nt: TGTGCCAGCAGCTCCCCCAAGGCCACCGGGGAGCTGTTTTTT; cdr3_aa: CASSSPKATGELFF
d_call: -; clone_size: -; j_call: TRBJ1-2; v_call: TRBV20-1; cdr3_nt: TGCAGTGCTCCTAACACCGTCCAGAATGGCTACACCTTC; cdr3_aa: CSAPNTVQNGYTF
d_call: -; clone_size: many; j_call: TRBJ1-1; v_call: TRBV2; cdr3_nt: TGTGCCAGCAGAGACCTCATGAACACTGAAGCTTTCTTT; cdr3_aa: CASRDLMNTEAFF
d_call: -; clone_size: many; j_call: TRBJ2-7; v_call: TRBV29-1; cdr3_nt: TGCAGCGTCCGACGCGCCACTGACATAACCTACGAGCAGTACTTC; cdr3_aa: CSVRRATDITYEQYF
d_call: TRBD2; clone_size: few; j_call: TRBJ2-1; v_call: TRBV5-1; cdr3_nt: TGCGCCAGCAGTCCCGGGGGGACCAACAATGAGCAGTTCTTC; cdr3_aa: CASSPGGTNNEQFF
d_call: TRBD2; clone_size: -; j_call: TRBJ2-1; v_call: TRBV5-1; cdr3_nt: TGCGCCAGCAGAGTAACGGGAGGACAGTTCTTC; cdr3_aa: CASRVTGGQFF
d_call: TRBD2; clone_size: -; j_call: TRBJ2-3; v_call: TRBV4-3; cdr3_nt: TGCGCCAGCAGCCCAAGGTCTGGGACTAGCGGGGCAGATACGCAGTATTTT; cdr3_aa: CASSPRSGTSGADTQYF
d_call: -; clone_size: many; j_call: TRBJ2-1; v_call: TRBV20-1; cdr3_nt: TGCAGTGCTAGGGTAGGCCTCCCCGAATACAATGAGCAGTTCTTC; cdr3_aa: CSARVGLPEYNEQFF
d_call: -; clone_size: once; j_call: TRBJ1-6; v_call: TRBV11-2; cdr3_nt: TGTGCCGGCAGCTTAGCACGGGGAAGGAATTCACCCCTCCACTTT; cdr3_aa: CAGSLARGRNSPLHF
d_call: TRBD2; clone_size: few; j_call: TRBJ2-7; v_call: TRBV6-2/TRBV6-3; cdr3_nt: TGTGCCAGCAGTTACCGTAGTAGCGGGAGAAACGAGCAGTACTTC; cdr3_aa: CASSYRSSGRNEQYF
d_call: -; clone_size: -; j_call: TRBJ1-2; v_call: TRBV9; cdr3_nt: TGTGCCAGCAGCGTAGCTTCTCTTCCGGGCCGGGGTGGGTATGGCTACACCTTC; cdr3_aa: CASSVASLPGRGGYGYTF
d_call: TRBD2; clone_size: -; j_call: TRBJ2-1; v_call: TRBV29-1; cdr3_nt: TGCAGCGTTGCTCTAGCGGGAGGGAGAGGTAATGAGCAGTTCTTC; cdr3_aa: CSVALAGGRGNEQFF
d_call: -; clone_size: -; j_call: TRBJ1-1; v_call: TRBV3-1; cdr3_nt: TGTGCCAGCAGCCGATACTCAGAGAACACTGAAGCTTTCTTT; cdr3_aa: CASSRYSENTEAFF
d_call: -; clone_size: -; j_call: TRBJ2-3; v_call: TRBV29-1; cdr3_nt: TGCAGCGTCGAAGGCCTACTTAGCACAGATACGCAGTATTTT; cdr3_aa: CSVEGLLSTDTQYF
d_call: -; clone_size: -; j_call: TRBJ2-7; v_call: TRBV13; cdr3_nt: TGTGCCAGCAGCTTAATCTCCGGGGGCCCAGTTGAGCAGTACTTC; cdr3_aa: CASSLISGGPVEQYF
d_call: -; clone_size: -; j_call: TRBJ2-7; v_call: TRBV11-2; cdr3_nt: TGTGCCAGCAGCTTAGAGACTCGCCAAGGGCAGTACTTC; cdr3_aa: CASSLETRQGQYF
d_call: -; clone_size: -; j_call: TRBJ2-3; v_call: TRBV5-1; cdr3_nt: TGCGCCAGCAGCTTGGAATCTTTGCAGAGCACAGATACGCAGTATTTT; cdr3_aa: CASSLESLQSTDTQYF
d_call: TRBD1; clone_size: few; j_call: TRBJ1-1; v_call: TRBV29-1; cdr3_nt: TGCAGCGCCGCAAATTTGGGACAGGGGAAGACTGAAGCTTTCTTT; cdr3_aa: CSAANLGQGKTEAFF
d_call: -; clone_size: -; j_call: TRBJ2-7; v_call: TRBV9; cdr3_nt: TGTGCCAGCAGCAGGAGGGACGGGTTTGGAGAGCAGTACTTC; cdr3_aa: CASSRRDGFGEQYF
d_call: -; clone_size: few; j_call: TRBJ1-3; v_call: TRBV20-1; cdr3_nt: TGCAGTGCTAGTGGGGGGCCCTCTGGAAACACCATATATTTT; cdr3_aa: CSASGGPSGNTIYF
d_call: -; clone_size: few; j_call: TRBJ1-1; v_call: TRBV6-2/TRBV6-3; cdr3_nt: TGTGCCAGCACCCCGGTCTCCAACACTGAAGCTTTCTTT; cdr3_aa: CASTPVSNTEAFF
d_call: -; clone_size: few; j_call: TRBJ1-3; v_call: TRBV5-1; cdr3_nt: TGCGCCAGCAGCTCCCCCCGGGGGACCAAGGATGCCGCCACCATATATTTT; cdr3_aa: CASSSPRGTKDAATIYF
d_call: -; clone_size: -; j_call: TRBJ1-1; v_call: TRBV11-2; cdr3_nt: TGTGCCAGCAGCCCCCTGTGGGGCCCTTCTTTCTTT; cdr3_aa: CASSPLWGPSFF
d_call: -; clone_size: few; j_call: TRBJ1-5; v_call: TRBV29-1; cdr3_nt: TGCAGCGTTTCTCTCGGGGGCAATCAGCCCCAGCATTTT; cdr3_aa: CSVSLGGNQPQHF
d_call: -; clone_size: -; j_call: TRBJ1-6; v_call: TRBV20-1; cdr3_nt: TGCAGTGCTAGGGGCGCAAGGGATTCACCCCTCCACTTT; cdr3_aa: CSARGARDSPLHF